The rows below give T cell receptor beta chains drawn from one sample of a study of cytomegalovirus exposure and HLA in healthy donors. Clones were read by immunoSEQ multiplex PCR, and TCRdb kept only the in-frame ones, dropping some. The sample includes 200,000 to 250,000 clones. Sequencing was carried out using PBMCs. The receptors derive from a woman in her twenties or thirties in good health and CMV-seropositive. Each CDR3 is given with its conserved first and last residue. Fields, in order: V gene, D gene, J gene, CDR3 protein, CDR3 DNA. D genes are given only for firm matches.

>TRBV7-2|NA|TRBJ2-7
CASSRGLQSSYEQYF
TGTGCCAGCAGCCGAGGACTCCAGAGCTCCTACGAGCAGTACTTC
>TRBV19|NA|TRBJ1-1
CASTFDRQNTEAFF
TGTGCCAGTACCTTCGACAGACAGAACACTGAAGCTTTCTTT
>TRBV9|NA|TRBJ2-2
CASSVLDTGELFF
TGTGCCAGCAGCGTTCTAGATACCGGGGAGCTGTTTTTT
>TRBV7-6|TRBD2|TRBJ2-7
CASSLTSGGASSYEQYF
TGTGCCAGCAGCCTGACTAGCGGGGGGGCCTCATCATACGAGCAGTACTTC
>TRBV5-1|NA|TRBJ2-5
CASSLKAPQETQYF
TGCGCCAGCAGCTTAAAAGCACCCCAAGAGACCCAGTACTTC
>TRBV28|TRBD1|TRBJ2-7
CASGLGQGVYEQYF
TGTGCCAGCGGCCTGGGACAGGGAGTCTACGAGCAGTACTTC
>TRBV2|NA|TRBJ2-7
CASSEAGVLYEQYF
TGTGCCAGCAGTGAAGCCGGGGTTCTCTACGAGCAGTACTTC
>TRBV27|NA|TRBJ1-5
CASSLKGYDQPQHF
TGTGCCAGCAGTTTAAAGGGGTATGATCAGCCCCAGCATTTT
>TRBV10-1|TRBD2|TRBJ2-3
CASSELAAGTDTQYF
TGCGCCAGCAGTGAACTAGCGGCTGGCACAGATACGCAGTATTTT
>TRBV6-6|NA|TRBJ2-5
CASSYTGIETQYF
TGTGCCAGCAGCTACACGGGTATAGAGACCCAGTACTTC
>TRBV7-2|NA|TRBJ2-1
CASIPDGPGASYNEQFF
TGTGCCAGCATTCCCGATGGTCCAGGCGCCTCCTACAATGAGCAGTTCTTC
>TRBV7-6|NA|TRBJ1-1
CASSDRGSTTEAFF
TGTGCCAGCAGCGACCGGGGTTCGACCACTGAAGCTTTCTTT
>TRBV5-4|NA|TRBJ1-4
CASSFTGNTNEKLFF
TGTGCCAGCAGCTTCACCGGGAATACTAATGAAAAACTGTTTTTT